The next 26 T cell receptor beta chains were all read from a single sample in a study of T cell repertoires in aging, cancer and after chemotherapy. Peripheral blood genomic DNA, not sorted cells or RNA, was the template. Rearranged V-D-J TRB sequences were amplified with a mixed TRB-A/B primer pool. MiXCR, applied by TCRdb to the multiplex PCR reads, yields one record per CDR3 protein. The sample yields under 650 distinct CDR3 sequences, about a quarter seen once. Sequencing was carried out using blood. These receptors were taken from a human donor with a solid tumor.

The CDR3 here is CASSARGQGYEKLFF. Here the CDR3 DNA reads TGTGCCAGTAGCGCTCGGGGACAGGGTTATGAAAAACTGTTTTTT. The chain is built from TRBV19 and TRBJ1-4; 9 nucleotides align to TRBD1. V dropped 6 bases and J dropped 6; count of bases not matched to a gene: 8. Germline loops: CDR1 LNHDA, CDR2 SQIVND (reference sequence). CDR3 length: 15 residues.

This clonotype is categorized as large. The chain uses TRBV6-1 and TRBJ2-3; unclear D gene. V lost 1 base and J lost 2, with 7 bases in between. The CDR3 totals 14 residues. The germline V gene has CDR1 MNHNS and CDR2 SASEGT. The CDR3 loop reads CASSEVGYTDTQYF. CDR3 nucleotides: TGTGCCAGCAGTGAAGTGGGCTACACAGATACGCAGTATTTT.

Sample share makes this clonotype large. This rearrangement joins TRBV29-1 to TRBJ1-2; tentative D call: TRBD1 (6 bases). The germline V gene has CDR1 SQVTM and CDR2 ANQGSEA. CDR3 size: 12 residues. Trimming removed 5 bases from V and 10 bases from J, with 17 bases in between. This CDR3 is CSVPGTTTAYTF. In DNA form, the CDR3 reads TGCAGCGTTCCCGGGACAACCACCGCCTACACCTTC.

This clonotype counts as medium-sized. The gene calls are TRBV15 and TRBJ1-2; 9 bases agree with TRBD1. This CDR3 has 15 amino acids. Germline V CDR1 and CDR2: LNHNV, YYDKDF (reference sequence). V was clipped by 3 bases and J by 3 bases; unmatched bases: 5. In DNA form, the CDR3 reads TGTGCCACCAGCAGCCGACAGGGGGGTGACTATGGCTACACCTTC. Translated, it gives CATSSRQGGDYGYTF.

V is TRBV6-1 and J is TRBJ2-3, with 10 bases identical to TRBD2. The V segment lost 7 bases and the J segment 0 bases; nucleotides outside the gene matches: 7. This CDR3 comprises 16 residues. In germline, CDR1 is MNHNS, CDR2 SASEGT. The CDR3 region is CASISTSGPSTDTQYF. The CDR3 DNA reads TGTGCCAGCATTTCGACTAGCGGGCCTAGCACAGATACGCAGTATTTT.

On this clonotype itself: It may be a read error: a sequence one base away is much more abundant. This sequence joins TRBV19 and TRBJ2-5, with TRBD2 matching over 8 bases. Germline V gives CDR1 LNHDA, CDR2 SQIVND (reference sequence). The CDR3 contains 15 residues. After removal of 5 bases from V and 4 bases from J, the junction contained 9 bases not matched to a gene. In DNA form, the CDR3 reads TGTGCCAGTAGTCGACTAGCGTGGGGGAGAGAGACCCAGTACTTC. It encodes CASSRLAWGRETQYF.

Details on this clonotype: A much larger clonotype is one base distant, so this may be a read error. J is TRBJ2-3 and V is TRBV7-6; 8 bases are a match to TRBD2. V trimming: 5 bases; J trimming: 6 bases; junction bases outside the gene matches: 13. This CDR3 has 16 amino acids. Germline lookup yields CDR1 SGHVS and CDR2 FNYEAQ. The CDR3 DNA is TGTGCCAGCAGCCTCCCTAGACGGGGGGGCCTGGATACGCAGTATTTT. Translating gives CASSLPRRGGLDTQYF.

The chain uses TRBV7-2 and TRBJ2-3, with D tentatively TRBD2 (6 bases). Germline V gene lookup returns CDR1 SGHTA and CDR2 FQGNSA. Trimming removed 0 bases from V and 6 bases from J, with 7 bases in between. This CDR3 is 13 amino acids long. CDR3: CASSLAGRDTQYF. The CDR3 DNA sequence: TGTGCCAGCAGCTTAGCGGGGAGGGATACGCAGTATTTT. The whole variable domain, filled in from reference TRBV7-2 and TRBJ2-3, reads GAGVSQSPSNKVTEKGKDVELRCDPISGHTALYWYRQSLGQGLEFLIYFQGNSAPDKSGLPSDRFSAERTGGSVSTLTIQRTQQEDSAVYLCASSLAGRDTQYFGPGTRLTVL.

The chain employs TRBV12-3 or TRBV12-4 and TRBJ2-2; tentatively, D is TRBD2 (5 bases). V was trimmed by 3 bases and J by 7 bases, leaving 18 bases between them. The CDR3 loop spans 16 amino acids. The CDR3 here is CASSFPRTRGSGELFF. Here the CDR3 DNA reads TGTGCCAGCAGTTTCCCTAGGACTCGAGGGAGCGGGGAGCTGTTTTTT.

This clonotype is categorized as large. V and J are TRBV19 and TRBJ2-7, with 9 bases identical to TRBD1. Germline lookup yields CDR1 LNHDA and CDR2 SQIVND (reference sequence). The CDR3 spans 13 residues. V dropped 7 bases and J dropped 6; count of bases not matched to a gene: 7. The CDR3 bases are TGTGCCAGTACCCACTCGACAGGGGGCGAGCAGTACTTC. Encoded protein: CASTHSTGGEQYF.

By share of the sample, this clonotype is large. J is TRBJ2-7 and V is TRBV7-6; D might be TRBD2 (6 bases). The CDR3 spans 12 residues. Per germline, CDR1 SGHVS and CDR2 FNYEAQ. The ends were cut back, 6 bases at V and 6 bases at J, with 12 bases in the middle. CDR3 nucleotides: TGTGCCAGCAGGGGGCTCGGGGGCGAGCAGTACTTC. Translating gives CASRGLGGEQYF. The whole variable domain, remainder taken from reference TRBV7-6 and TRBJ2-7, is GAGVSQSPRYKVTKRGQDVALRCDPISGHVSLYWYRQALGQGPEFLTYFNYEAQQDKSGLPNDRFSAERPEGSISTLTIQRTEQRDSAMYRCASRGLGGEQYFGPGTRLTVT.

The chain is built from TRBV27 and TRBJ1-2; no clear D gene. The CDR3 contains 15 residues. CDR1 and CDR2 (germline): MNHEY, SMNVEV (reference sequence). Trimming removed 7 bases at V and 5 bases at J, with 20 bases between. In DNA form, the CDR3 reads TGTGCCAGCACCCCGGCAGGCAGTTTTAGGTATGGCTACACCTTC. This encodes CASTPAGSFRYGYTF.

This rearrangement joins TRBV5-1 to TRBJ2-5, with D perhaps matching TRBD1 or TRBD2 (7 bases each). CDR3 length equals 16 residues. Trimming removed 4 bases at V and 4 bases at J, with 20 bases between. Germline-derived CDR1 and CDR2 are SGHRS and YFSETQ. This CDR3 reads CASSPPGGARGETQYF. The CDR3 nucleotides are TGCGCCAGCAGCCCCCCAGGGGGGGCCCGGGGAGAGACCCAGTACTTC. Full variable domain (remainder filled in from reference TRBV5-1 and TRBJ2-5): KAGVTQTPRYLIKTRGQQVTLSCSPISGHRSVSWYQQTPGQGLQFLFEYFSETQRNKGNFPGRFSGRQFSNSRSEMNVSTLELGDSALYLCASSPPGGARGETQYFGPGTRLLVL.

The chain recombines TRBV7-2 with TRBJ1-5; D is perhaps TRBD1 (6 bases). V was cut by 5 bases and J by 0 bases, with 11 bases left in between. CDR1 and CDR2 from the germline V gene are SGHTA and FQGNSA. There are 15 residues in the CDR3. CDR3 in amino acids: CASSEWTASNQPQHF. For the CDR3, the DNA is TGTGCCAGCAGCGAATGGACAGCTAGCAATCAGCCCCAGCATTTT.

By share, this clonotype ranks as medium-sized. The V gene is TRBV7-9, the J gene TRBJ2-3; no clear D gene. V lost 2 bases to trimming and J lost 3 bases, with 3 bases between them. CDR1 and CDR2 (germline): SEHNR, FQNEAQ (reference sequence). This CDR3 region has 12 residues. The CDR3 loop is CASSLLTDTQYF. The CDR3 DNA reads as TGTGCCAGCAGCTTACTGACAGATACGCAGTATTTT. Filled out from reference TRBV7-9 and TRBJ2-3, the complete variable domain reads DTGVSQNPRHKITKRGQNVTFRCDPISEHNRLYWYRQTLGQGPEFLTYFQNEAQLEKSRLLSDRFSAERPKGSFSTLEIQRTEQGDSAMYLCASSLLTDTQYFGPGTRLTVL.

The chain employs TRBV29-1 and TRBJ2-3; 8 bases are shared with TRBD2. From germline, CDR1 is SQVTM and CDR2 ANQGSEA. The CDR3 loop spans 13 amino acids. Here the CDR3 reads CGSGAGGGDTQYF. The CDR3 nucleotides are TGCGGGTCGGGGGCGGGGGGTGGGGATACGCAGTATTTT.

CDR3 coding DNA: TGCGCCAGCAGCCAAGAGCAGGCCAGCTCCTACAATGAGCAGTTCTTC. It translates to CASSQEQASSYNEQFF. The chain couples TRBV4-1 to TRBJ2-1, with D unclear. The CDR3 has 16 residues. Per germline, CDR1 MGHRA and CDR2 YSYEKL. Trimming removed 0 bases from V and 0 bases from J, with 9 bases in between.

This sequence joins TRBV29-1 and TRBJ2-3; D gene ambiguous. Trimming removed 2 bases from V and 5 bases from J, with 5 bases in between. The length of the CDR3 is 11 residues. Germline V gives CDR1 SQVTM, CDR2 ANQGSEA. CDR3 loop: CSVELVDTQYF. In nucleotides, the CDR3 is TGCAGCGTTGAACTGGTAGATACGCAGTATTTT.

Note on this clonotype: Since a much larger clone is just one base distant, this may be a read error. The V call is TRBV6-1, the J call TRBJ2-3; no reliable D call. The CDR3 contains 15 residues. The germline V gene encodes CDR1 MNHNS and CDR2 SASEGT. The CDR3 coding sequence is TGTGCCAGCAGTGAAGGAGGACCATTCACAGATACGAAGTATTTT. This encodes CASSEGGPFTDTKYF.

This clonotype counts as large. The rearrangement links TRBV30 to TRBJ2-7; D is uncertain. Trimming removed 1 base from V and 0 bases from J, with 7 bases in between. The CDR3 has 13 amino acids. The germline CDR1 and CDR2 sequences are GTSNPN and SVGIG (reference sequence). The CDR3 sequence is CAWSGFNSYEQYF. For the CDR3, the DNA is TGTGCCTGGAGTGGTTTCAACTCCTACGAGCAGTACTTC.

This clonotype is classed as large. The rearrangement links TRBV6-5 to TRBJ1-2; D perhaps matches TRBD1 (6 bases). V lost 2 bases and J 6 bases, leaving 10 bases between the germline ends. The CDR3 extends over 13 amino acids. CDR1 is MNHEY and CDR2 is SVGAGI in the germline V gene. CDR3 DNA sequence: TGTGCCAGCAGTTACCCGGACAGTGATGGCTACACCTTC. It codes for CASSYPDSDGYTF.

The chain employs TRBV12-3 or TRBV12-4 and TRBJ1-6; 7 nucleotides match TRBD1. CDR3 size: 15 residues. V was pared by 5 bases and J by 7 bases, with 8 bases of the junction left unmatched. The CDR3 loop reads CASSPFRDSNSPLHF. The CDR3 coding sequence is TGTGCCAGCAGTCCCTTCCGGGACAGCAATTCACCCCTCCACTTT.

The rearrangement links TRBV12-3 or TRBV12-4 to TRBJ1-5; D unclear. With 1 base removed from V and 9 bases from J, the gap between germline ends came to 7 bases. This CDR3 contains 12 residues. The CDR3 reads CASSLGFGPQHF. The CDR3 nucleotides are TGTGCCAGCAGTTTAGGCTTCGGGCCCCAGCATTTT.

This clonotype ranks as large (0.1 to 1%). J is TRBJ2-7 and V is TRBV6-2 or TRBV6-3; D ambiguous. The CDR3 totals 12 residues. Germline V gene sequence: CDR1 MNHEY, CDR2 SVGEGT. V was pared by 2 bases and J by 4 bases, with 6 bases between. The CDR3 protein is CASSYRVYEQYF. The CDR3 nucleotides are TGTGCCAGCAGTTACAGGGTTTACGAGCAGTACTTC.

This clonotype was recorded a few times. V gene TRBV7-2 combines with J gene TRBJ1-2, with D perhaps TRBD1 (5 bases). V was pared by 5 bases and J by 6 bases, with 13 bases between. The CDR3 is made up of 13 amino acids. The germline V gene encodes CDR1 SGHTA and CDR2 FQGNSA. This chain's CDR3 is CASSRLLRDGYTF. The CDR3 DNA reads as TGTGCCAGCAGCCGACTCCTCAGGGATGGCTACACCTTC.

This CDR3 is CASSFQNREKLFF. In DNA, the CDR3 is TGTGCCAGCAGTTTCCAGAACCGGGAAAAACTGTTTTTT. The chain combines TRBV12-3 or TRBV12-4 with TRBJ1-4; D not resolved. The CDR3 runs 13 residues. The ends were cut back, 3 bases at V and 8 bases at J, with 10 bases in the middle.